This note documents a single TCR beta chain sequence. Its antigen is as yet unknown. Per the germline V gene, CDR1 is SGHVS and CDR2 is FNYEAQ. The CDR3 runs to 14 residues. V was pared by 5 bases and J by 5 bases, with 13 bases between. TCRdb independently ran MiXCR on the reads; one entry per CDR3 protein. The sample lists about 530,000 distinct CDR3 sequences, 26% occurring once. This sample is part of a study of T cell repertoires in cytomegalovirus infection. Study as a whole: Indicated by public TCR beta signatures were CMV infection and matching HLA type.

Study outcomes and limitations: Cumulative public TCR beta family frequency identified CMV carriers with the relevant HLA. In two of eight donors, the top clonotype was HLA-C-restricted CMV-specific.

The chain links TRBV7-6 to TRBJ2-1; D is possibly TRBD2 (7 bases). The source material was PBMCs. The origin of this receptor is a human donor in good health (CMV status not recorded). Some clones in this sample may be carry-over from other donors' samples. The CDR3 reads CASSPRGANNEQFF. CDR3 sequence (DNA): TGTGCCAGCAGCCCCCGGGGGGCAAACAATGAGCAGTTCTTC. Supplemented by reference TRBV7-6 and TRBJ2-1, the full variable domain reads GAGVSQSPRYKVTKRGQDVALRCDPISGHVSLYWYRQALGQGPEFLTYFNYEAQQDKSGLPNDRFSAERPEGSISTLTIQRTEQRDSAMYRCASSPRGANNEQFFGPGTRLTVL.